The clone carrying this T cell receptor beta chain was seen once. Antigen: not known. The record originates from a study of shared clonotypes between healthy human individuals. The data were produced by immunoSEQ multiplex PCR, yet TCRdb's version contains in-frame clones alone and is incomplete. The repertoire holds more than 2,000,000 clones, with roughly 92% as singletons. Germline CDR1 MGHRA, CDR2 YSYEKL. The length of the CDR3 is 18 residues. The J segment lost 8 bases and the V segment lost 4 bases, leaving 16 bases of the junction unmatched. Study outcomes and limitations: Depth of sequencing was expected to influence donor clonotype sharing. A reduction in generation probabilities was seen for non-shared clonotypes relative to those shared by all four donors.

The gene calls are TRBV4-1 and TRBJ1-4; TRBD1 matches 10 bases. The specimen sequenced was naive CD4+ T cells sorted from blood. The subset was: CD45RA+ positively selected. The clonotype originates from a young man in good health. CDR3 amino acids: CASSPRPGTGVVKEKLFF. The CDR3 nucleotides are TGCGCCAGCAGCCCCCGCCCCGGGACAGGGGTCGTTAAAGAAAAACTGTTTTTT.